The rows below give T cell receptor beta chains drawn from one sample of a study of graft-versus-host responses after intestinal transplantation. Data came from immunoSEQ multiplex PCR; TCRdb stores just in-frame clones and leaves some out. The sample gives tens of thousands of clones, 80% to 95% of which show up once; about 0.3% is in the top ten. For these receptors, no antigen is known. This specimen was unstimulated CD4+ T cells sorted from spleen or lymph node cells, taken before intestinal transplant. The receptors were gathered from a human donor who received an intestinal transplant. Both conserved end residues are part of each CDR3. A D gene is named only where the DNA matches it firmly. Only some rows state a clone size, as once, few, many or a class for expanded clones.

TRBV11-2	TRBJ2-3	TRBD2	once	CASSLTGGVRTDTQYF	TGTGCCAGCAGCTTAACTGGGGGGGTACGCACAGATACGCAGTATTTT
TRBV7-9	TRBJ2-7	TRBD1	NA	CASSYSLDRGYEQYF	TGTGCCAGCAGCTACAGCCTTGACAGGGGCTACGAGCAGTACTTC
TRBV19	TRBJ1-6	NA	NA	CASSNDKNSPLHF	TGTGCCAGTAGTAACGACAAAAATTCACCCCTCCACTTT
TRBV7-2	TRBJ1-1	NA	NA	CASSLRGFTEAFF	TGTGCCAGCAGCTTAAGGGGCTTCACTGAAGCTTTCTTT
TRBV2	TRBJ1-3	TRBD1	NA	CASSVDRGPGNTIYF	TGTGCCAGCAGTGTAGACAGGGGGCCTGGAAACACCATATATTTT
TRBV5-1	TRBJ2-1	TRBD2	NA	CASTGTSAVYNEQFF	TGCGCCAGCACCGGGACTAGCGCCGTATACAATGAGCAGTTCTTC
TRBV5-1	TRBJ2-7	TRBD2	NA	CASSLAASGTSPPYEQYF	TGCGCCAGCAGCTTGGCAGCCTCCGGGACTAGCCCCCCTTACGAGCAGTACTTC
TRBV5-8	TRBJ2-3	NA	NA	CASSPGEGWGTDTQYF	TGTGCCAGCAGCCCTGGAGAGGGTTGGGGCACAGATACGCAGTATTTT
TRBV20-1	TRBJ1-1	NA	NA	CSARDRREAFF	TGCAGTGCTAGAGATAGGCGGGAAGCTTTCTTT
TRBV9	TRBJ1-2	TRBD1	NA	CASSDPPGQGNYGYTF	TGTGCCAGCAGCGACCCCCCCGGACAGGGGAACTATGGCTACACCTTC
TRBV18	TRBJ1-2	NA	NA	CASSPRQYYGYTF	TGTGCCAGCTCGCCGCGGCAGTACTATGGCTACACCTTC
TRBV11-3	TRBJ2-3	TRBD2	once	CASSLFSGRPDTQYF	TGTGCCAGCAGCTTATTCAGCGGGAGACCAGATACGCAGTATTTT
TRBV7-6	TRBJ2-3	TRBD2	NA	CASSPGTSVDTQYF	TGTGCCAGCAGCCCCGGGACTAGCGTAGATACGCAGTATTTT
TRBV19	TRBJ1-1	NA	NA	CASSMAAGQNTEAFF	TGTGCCAGTAGTATGGCCGCAGGGCAGAACACTGAAGCTTTCTTT
TRBV18	TRBJ2-1	NA	NA	CASSPIDRGIYNEQFF	TGTGCCAGCTCACCTATCGACAGAGGAATTTACAATGAGCAGTTCTTC
TRBV27	TRBJ2-4	TRBD2	NA	CASSLAGTTRNIQYF	TGTGCCAGCAGTTTGGCCGGGACTACACGAAACATTCAGTACTTC
TRBV5-3	TRBJ2-1	TRBD2	once	CARLLAGVNEQFF	TGTGCCAGGCTGCTAGCGGGAGTCAATGAGCAGTTCTTC
TRBV12-2	TRBJ2-7	NA	NA	CASRLAPLAISSYEQYF	TGTGCAAGTCGCTTAGCGCCTCTAGCGATAAGCTCCTACGAGCAGTACTTC
TRBV7-9	TRBJ2-7	NA	NA	CASSPVGTAEQYF	TGTGCCAGCAGCCCAGTCGGGACGGCCGAGCAGTACTTC
TRBV28	TRBJ1-1	TRBD1	NA	CASIPGQVNTEAFF	TGTGCCAGCATTCCGGGACAGGTGAACACTGAAGCTTTCTTT
TRBV27	TRBJ1-2	TRBD1	NA	CASSFRTGVGYTF	TGTGCCAGCAGTTTTCGGACAGGGGTGGGCTACACCTTC
TRBV6-6	TRBJ1-1	TRBD1	once	CASSSGQGVYVAFF	TGTGCCAGCAGTTCCGGACAGGGAGTGTATGTGGCTTTCTTT
TRBV12-2	TRBJ1-1	NA	medium-sized	CASRLALGQAEAFF	TGTGCAAGTCGCTTAGCGTTAGGGCAGGCTGAAGCTTTCTTT
TRBV4-1	TRBJ2-7	NA	NA	CASSQEGGGLIGRIYEQYF	TGCGCCAGCAGCCAAGAAGGAGGGGGCCTTATCGGTAGGATATACGAGCAGTACTTC
TRBV12-5	TRBJ2-2	NA	NA	CASDRDLGRELFF	TGTGCTAGTGACCGGGACCTCGGTAGGGAGCTGTTTTTT
TRBV5-1	TRBJ2-4	TRBD1	NA	CASSLEQGARNIQYF	TGCGCCAGCAGCTTGGAACAGGGGGCGAGAAACATTCAGTACTTC
TRBV18	TRBJ2-7	TRBD1	NA	CASSPAGTGYEQYF	TGTGCCAGCTCACCAGCCGGGACAGGTTACGAGCAGTACTTC
TRBV5-1	TRBJ2-5	NA	NA	CAGSAGQGGETQYF	TGCGCCGGCAGCGCCGGACAGGGAGGGGAGACCCAGTACTTC
TRBV2	TRBJ1-3	NA	NA	CASRYTGPGNTIYF	TGTGCCAGCAGATATACAGGGCCTGGAAACACCATATATTTT
TRBV10-3	TRBJ1-5	NA	NA	CAISPGRQPNQPQHF	TGTGCCATCAGCCCCGGCCGACAGCCCAATCAGCCCCAGCATTTT
TRBV10-2	TRBJ2-2	NA	NA	CASSGSPYTTGELFF	TGCGCCAGCAGTGGCAGCCCTTATACCACCGGGGAGCTGTTTTTT
TRBV6-5	TRBJ1-5	NA	NA	CASSTSEGQPQHF	TGTGCCAGCAGCACCTCCGAAGGTCAGCCCCAGCATTTT
TRBV7-2	TRBJ1-2	TRBD1	NA	CASSLVATGGTYGYTF	TGTGCCAGCAGCTTAGTCGCGACAGGGGGCACCTATGGCTACACCTTC
TRBV6-5	TRBJ1-5	TRBD1	NA	CASYTGQGNQPQHF	TGTGCCAGCTATACAGGACAGGGTAATCAGCCCCAGCATTTT
TRBV5-1	TRBJ2-2	NA	NA	CASSRKLGTGELFF	TGCGCCAGCAGCCGAAAACTCGGCACCGGGGAGCTGTTTTTT
TRBV27	TRBJ2-7	TRBD1	NA	CASSKLPGQGSYEQYF	TGTGCCAGCAGTAAACTACCGGGACAGGGCAGCTACGAGCAGTACTTC
TRBV2	TRBJ1-2	TRBD1	NA	CASSAPDRVKGGYTF	TGTGCCAGCAGTGCTCCTGACAGGGTGAAGGGTGGCTACACCTTC
TRBV25-1	TRBJ1-2	NA	NA	CASSGRGSDGYTF	TGTGCCAGCAGTGGAAGGGGTTCCGATGGCTACACCTTC
TRBV7-2	TRBJ1-1	NA	once	CASSLASGGKSEAFF	TGTGCCAGCAGCTTAGCCTCGGGGGGCAAGTCTGAAGCTTTCTTT
TRBV18	TRBJ1-5	TRBD1	NA	CASSPDRGKGQPQHF	TGTGCCAGCTCTCCGGACAGGGGGAAGGGTCAGCCCCAGCATTTT
TRBV5-1	TRBJ2-5	TRBD1	NA	CASSLIIQGALETQYF	TGCGCCAGCAGCCTTATTATCCAGGGGGCTCTCGAGACCCAGTACTTC
TRBV28	TRBJ2-7	TRBD2	NA	CASSSSSLAGGPRAYEQYF	TGTGCCAGCAGCTCATCGTCCCTAGCGGGAGGCCCAAGGGCCTACGAGCAGTACTTC
TRBV5-1	TRBJ1-4	NA	NA	CASRVATNEKLFF	TGCGCCAGCAGAGTTGCAACTAATGAAAAACTGTTTTTT